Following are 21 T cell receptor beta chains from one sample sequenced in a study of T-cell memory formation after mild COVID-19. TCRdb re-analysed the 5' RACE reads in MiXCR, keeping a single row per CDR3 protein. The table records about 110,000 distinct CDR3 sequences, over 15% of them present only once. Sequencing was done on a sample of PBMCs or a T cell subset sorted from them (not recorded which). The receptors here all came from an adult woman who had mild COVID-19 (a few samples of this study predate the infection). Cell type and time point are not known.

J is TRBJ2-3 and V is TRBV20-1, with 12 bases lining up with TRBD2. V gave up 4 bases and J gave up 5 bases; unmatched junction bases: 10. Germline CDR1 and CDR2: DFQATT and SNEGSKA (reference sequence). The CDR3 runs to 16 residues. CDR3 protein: CSAKTPTSGRKDTQYF. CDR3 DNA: TGCAGTGCTAAAACACCTACTAGCGGGAGGAAAGATACGCAGTATTTT.

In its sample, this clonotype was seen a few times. The CDR3 protein is CASSPSGYGAYEQYF. As DNA, the CDR3 is TGTGCCAGCAGCCCCAGCGGTTACGGAGCCTACGAGCAGTACTTC. The gene calls are TRBV6-5 and TRBJ2-7; D perhaps matches TRBD2 (5 bases). Germline assignment: CDR1 MNHEY and CDR2 SVGAGI. Trimming removed 6 bases at V and 2 bases at J, with 17 bases between. The CDR3 is 15 amino acids.

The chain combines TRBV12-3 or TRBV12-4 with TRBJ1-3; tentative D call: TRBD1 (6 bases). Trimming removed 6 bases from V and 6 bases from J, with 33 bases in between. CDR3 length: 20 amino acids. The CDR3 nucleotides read TGTGCCAGCAGCCGCACAGGGCTAGCCCTACAAGGCATGGCAACAAACACCATATATTTT. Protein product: CASSRTGLALQGMATNTIYF.

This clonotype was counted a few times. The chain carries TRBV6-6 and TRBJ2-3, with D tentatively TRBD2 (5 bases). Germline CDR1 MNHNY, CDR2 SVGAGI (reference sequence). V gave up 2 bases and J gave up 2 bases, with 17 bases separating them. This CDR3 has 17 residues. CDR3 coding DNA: TGTGCCAGCAGTTACGCCCCCTATCTGCGGGCCACAGATACGCAGTATTTT. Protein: CASSYAPYLRATDTQYF.

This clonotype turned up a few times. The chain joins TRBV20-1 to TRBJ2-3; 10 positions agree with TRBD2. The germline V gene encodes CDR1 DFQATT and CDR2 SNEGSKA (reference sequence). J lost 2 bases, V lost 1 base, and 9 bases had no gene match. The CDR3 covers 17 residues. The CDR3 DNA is TGCAGTGCTAGAGCCCCTATTAGCGGGAGGCCCACAGATACGCAGTATTTT. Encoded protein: CSARAPISGRPTDTQYF.

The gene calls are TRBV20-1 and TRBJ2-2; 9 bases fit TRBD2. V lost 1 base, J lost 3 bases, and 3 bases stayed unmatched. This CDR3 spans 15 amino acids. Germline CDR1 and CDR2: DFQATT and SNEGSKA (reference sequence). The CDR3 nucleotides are TGCAGTGCTAGAGTCCTAGCGGGGTACACCGGGGAGCTGTTTTTT. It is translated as CSARVLAGYTGELFF.

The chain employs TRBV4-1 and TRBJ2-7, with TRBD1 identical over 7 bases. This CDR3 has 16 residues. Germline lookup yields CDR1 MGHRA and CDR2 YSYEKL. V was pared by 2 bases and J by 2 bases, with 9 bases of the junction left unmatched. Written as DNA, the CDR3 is TGCGCCAGCAGCCAATCCTGGACAGGAACCACCTACGAGCAGTACTTC. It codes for CASSQSWTGTTYEQYF.

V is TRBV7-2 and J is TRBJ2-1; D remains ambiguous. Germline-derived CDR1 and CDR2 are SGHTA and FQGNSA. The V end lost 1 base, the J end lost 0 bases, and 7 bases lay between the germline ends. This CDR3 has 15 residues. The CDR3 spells CASSLEVSSYNEQFF. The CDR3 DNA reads TGTGCCAGCAGCTTAGAAGTGAGCTCCTACAATGAGCAGTTCTTC.

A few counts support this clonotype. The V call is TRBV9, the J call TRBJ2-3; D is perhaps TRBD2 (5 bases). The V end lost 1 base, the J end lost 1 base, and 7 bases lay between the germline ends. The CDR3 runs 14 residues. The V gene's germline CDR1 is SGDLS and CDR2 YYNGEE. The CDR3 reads CASSVYSGTDTQYF. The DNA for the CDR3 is TGTGCCAGCAGCGTATATAGCGGCACAGATACGCAGTATTTT.

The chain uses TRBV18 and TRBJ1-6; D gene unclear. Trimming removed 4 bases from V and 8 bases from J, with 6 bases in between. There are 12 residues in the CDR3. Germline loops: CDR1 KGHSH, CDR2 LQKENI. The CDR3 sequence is CASSQWDSPLHF. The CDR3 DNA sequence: TGTGCCAGCTCACAGTGGGATTCACCCCTCCACTTT.

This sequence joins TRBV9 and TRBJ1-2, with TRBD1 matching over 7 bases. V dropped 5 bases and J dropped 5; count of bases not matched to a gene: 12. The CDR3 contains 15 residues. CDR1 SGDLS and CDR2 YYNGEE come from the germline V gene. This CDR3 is CASRDPVQGPYGYTF. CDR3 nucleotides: TGTGCCAGCAGAGATCCGGTACAGGGGCCGTATGGCTACACCTTC.

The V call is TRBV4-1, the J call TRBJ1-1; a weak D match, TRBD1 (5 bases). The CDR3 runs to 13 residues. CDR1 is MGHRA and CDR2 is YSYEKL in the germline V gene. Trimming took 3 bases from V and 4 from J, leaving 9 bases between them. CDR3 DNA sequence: TGCGCCAGCAGCCACAAGGGGAGCACTGAAGCTTTCTTT. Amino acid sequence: CASSHKGSTEAFF.

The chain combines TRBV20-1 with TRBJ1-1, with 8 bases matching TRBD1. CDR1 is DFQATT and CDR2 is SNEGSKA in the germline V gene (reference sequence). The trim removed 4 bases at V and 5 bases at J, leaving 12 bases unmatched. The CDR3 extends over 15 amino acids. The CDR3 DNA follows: TGCAGTGCTAAGGGGTCAGGGGGCTCGGAGACTGAAGCTTTCTTT. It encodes CSAKGSGGSETEAFF.

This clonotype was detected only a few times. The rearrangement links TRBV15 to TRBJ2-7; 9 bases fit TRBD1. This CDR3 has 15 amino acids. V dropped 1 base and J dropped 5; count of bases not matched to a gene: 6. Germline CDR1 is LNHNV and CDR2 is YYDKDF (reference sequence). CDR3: CATSRAGQGTDEQYF. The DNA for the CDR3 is TGTGCCACCAGCAGAGCGGGACAGGGAACTGACGAGCAGTACTTC.

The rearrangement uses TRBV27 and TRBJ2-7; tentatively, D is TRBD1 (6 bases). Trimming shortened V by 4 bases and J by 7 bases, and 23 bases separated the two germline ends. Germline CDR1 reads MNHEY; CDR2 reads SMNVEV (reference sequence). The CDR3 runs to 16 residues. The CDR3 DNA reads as TGTGCCAGCAGTTCTAAGTGGGGGCAGAGGGCTGAAGAGCAGTACTTC. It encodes CASSSKWGQRAEEQYF.

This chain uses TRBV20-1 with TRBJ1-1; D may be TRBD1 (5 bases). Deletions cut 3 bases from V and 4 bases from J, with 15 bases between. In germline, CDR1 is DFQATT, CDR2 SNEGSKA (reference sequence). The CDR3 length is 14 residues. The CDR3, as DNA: TGCAGTGCTAGGGACCTACGGGGGGGCACTGAAGCTTTCTTT. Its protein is CSARDLRGGTEAFF.

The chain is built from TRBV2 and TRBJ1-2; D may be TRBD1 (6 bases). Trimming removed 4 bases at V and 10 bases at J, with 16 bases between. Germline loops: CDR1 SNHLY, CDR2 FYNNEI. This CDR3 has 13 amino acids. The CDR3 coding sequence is TGTGCCAGCAGTGCTGGGGGCGCGAAGGACTACACCTTC. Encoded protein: CASSAGGAKDYTF.

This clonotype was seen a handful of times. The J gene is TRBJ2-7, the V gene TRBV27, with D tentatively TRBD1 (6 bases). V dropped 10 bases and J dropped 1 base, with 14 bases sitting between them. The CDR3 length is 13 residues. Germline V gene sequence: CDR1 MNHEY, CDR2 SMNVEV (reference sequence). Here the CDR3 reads CATTGLGSYEQYF. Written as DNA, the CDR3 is TGTGCCACGACAGGCCTGGGTTCCTACGAGCAGTACTTC.

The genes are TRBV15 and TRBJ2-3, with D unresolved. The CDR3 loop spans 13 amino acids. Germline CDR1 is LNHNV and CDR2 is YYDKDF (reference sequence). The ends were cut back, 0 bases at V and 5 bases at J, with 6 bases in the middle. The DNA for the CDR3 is TGTGCCACCAGCAGAGATTTGGGAGATACGCAGTATTTT. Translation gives CATSRDLGDTQYF.

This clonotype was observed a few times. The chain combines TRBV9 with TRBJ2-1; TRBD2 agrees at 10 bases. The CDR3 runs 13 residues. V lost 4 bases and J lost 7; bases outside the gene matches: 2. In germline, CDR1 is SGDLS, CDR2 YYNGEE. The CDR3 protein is CASSRTSGNEQFF. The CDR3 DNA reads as TGTGCCAGCAGCCGGACTAGCGGAAATGAGCAGTTCTTC.

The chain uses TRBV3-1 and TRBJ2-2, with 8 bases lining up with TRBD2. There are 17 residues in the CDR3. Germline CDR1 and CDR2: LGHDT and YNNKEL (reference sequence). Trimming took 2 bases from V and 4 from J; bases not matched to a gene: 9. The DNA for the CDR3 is TGTGCCAGCAGCCAATGGGTCGAGCGGGGGACCACCGGGGAGCTGTTTTTT. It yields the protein CASSQWVERGTTGELFF.